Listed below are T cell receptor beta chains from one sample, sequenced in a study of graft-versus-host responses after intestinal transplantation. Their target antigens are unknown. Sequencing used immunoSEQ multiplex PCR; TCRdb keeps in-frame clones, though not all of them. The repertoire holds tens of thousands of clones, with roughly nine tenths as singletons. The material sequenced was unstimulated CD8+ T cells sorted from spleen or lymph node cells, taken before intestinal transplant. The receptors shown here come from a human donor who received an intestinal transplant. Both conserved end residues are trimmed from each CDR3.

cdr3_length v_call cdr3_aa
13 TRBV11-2 ASSWSGSYTGELF
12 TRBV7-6 ASGFSGGTYEQY
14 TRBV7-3 ASSLGDRGNTGELF
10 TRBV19 AASWGDDGYT
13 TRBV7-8 ASIGPRGSDYEQF
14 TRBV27 ASSFIGGTGVYEQY
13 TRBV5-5 ASSLGQGGGDGYT
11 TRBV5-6 ASSSTGFVGQY
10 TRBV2 ASARGNTEAF
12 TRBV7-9 ASSSTGAKVEQY
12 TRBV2 ASSYTDRGYEQY
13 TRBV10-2 ASSESLAARDGYT
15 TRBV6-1 ASSESHRGAFYNEQF
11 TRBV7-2 ASSLGWPETQY
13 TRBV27 ASRSTSGRSETQY
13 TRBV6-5 ASSWGLVRTGELF
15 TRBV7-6 ASSSPTSGRPYNEQF
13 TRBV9 ASSVRSSGVNEQF
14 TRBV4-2 ASSPGLAGAWDEQF
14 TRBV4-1 ASSQDGSGKGYEQY
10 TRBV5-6 ASSYGLNTQY
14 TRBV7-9 ASSPRLAGFAYEQY
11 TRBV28 ASNDREFGGYT
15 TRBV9 ASSAPFSGGAQETQY
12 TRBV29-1 SADRESSYNEQF
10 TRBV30 ACAYRGLRYT
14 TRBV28 ASSLFRRHYSDTQY
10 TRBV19 ASSPARGELF
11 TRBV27 ASSPQGGDTQY
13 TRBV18 ASSPGTGIQETQY
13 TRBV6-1 ASSEVGQSNQPQH
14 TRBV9 ASSPASGPIQETQY
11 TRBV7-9 ASSLQGWDGYT
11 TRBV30 AWNPGQHYEQY
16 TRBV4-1 ASSQDFGTGLNTGELF
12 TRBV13 ASSSPDSNNEQF
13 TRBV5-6 ASRQYGSRANVLT
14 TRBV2 ASSGSVTGDPYEQY
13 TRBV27 ASSLGTVGLDGYT
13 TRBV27 ASSLASGRAHEQY
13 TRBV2 ASRVRDRALIEQY
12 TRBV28 ASSGHSTNEKLF
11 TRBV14 ASSQDLRSPLH
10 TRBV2 ASSAVYNEQF
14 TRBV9 ASSVDLGRGEETQY
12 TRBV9 ASSVSGGGSGYT
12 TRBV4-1 ASSQDGTGGEQF
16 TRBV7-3 ASSPRARLADNTGELF